The entry that follows covers one TCR beta chain sequence. Each CDR3 protein gets one entry after TCRdb re-called the 5' RACE reads with MiXCR. The sample includes tens of thousands of distinct CDR3 sequences, 15% to 20% of them seen just once. This record comes from a study of neurological immune-mediated disorders. With 8 bases removed from V and 1 base from J, the gap between germline ends came to 10 bases. The CDR3 runs 13 residues. The V gene's germline CDR1 is LGHNA and CDR2 YSLEER. Source material: PBMCs. The TCR originated in a woman aged 40 to 50 in good health. This chain uses TRBV4-3 with TRBJ2-3; D remains ambiguous. The chain's CDR3 is CASGFGGTDTQYF. The CDR3 coding sequence is TGCGCCAGCGGATTTGGAGGCACAGATACGCAGTATTTT.